This TCR beta chain was recovered during a study of cytomegalovirus exposure and HLA in healthy donors. Sequenced by immunoSEQ multiplex PCR; TCRdb stores in-frame clones only, minus some. The sample gives a few hundred thousand clones, around 86% of which show up once; around 0.8% is in the top ten. The sample holds a few counts of this clone. Antigen unknown. Study-wide points: Most TCR sequences were uncommon, yet certain public TCRs appeared in many donors. Confirmation in vitro established that a few CMV-associated chains were specific for CMV antigens. The study recorded 150 to 200 TCR beta chains that were cytomegalovirus-associated.

The approximately 120-subject validation cohort, separate from the approximately 670-subject first cohort, included the donors. V dropped 4 bases and J dropped 2; count of bases not matched to a gene: 5. CDR3 length equals 14 residues. Per the germline V gene, CDR1 is SGHAT and CDR2 is FQDESV (reference sequence). The chain combines TRBV11-1 with TRBJ2-7; TRBD1 matches at 7 bases. The receptor was isolated from a young woman in good health and CMV-seronegative. Sequenced sample: PBMCs. In DNA, the CDR3 is TGTGCCAGCAGCTGGGGACAGCCAACCTACGAGCAGTACTTC. This gives the protein CASSWGQPTYEQYF.